This T cell receptor (beta chain) was found in a study of shared clonotypes between healthy human individuals. About the study: Three plates each covered CD4 naive and memory; CD8 naive two, CD8 memory one.

Study-wide results and caveats: Clonotype sharing among donors likely depends on sequencing depth.

TCRdb keeps only in-frame clones here, not all; method: immunoSEQ multiplex PCR. The sample has 2 million to 2.5 million clones, roughly 91% seen once. Regarding this clone: As yet, its antigen is unknown.

Per the germline V gene, CDR1 is SEHNR and CDR2 is FQNEAQ (reference sequence). The V gene lost 5 bases and the J gene lost 8 bases, with 16 bases spanning the gap. The CDR3 is 14 amino acids. CD8 cells classed as naive were CD45RO-negative and positively selected for CCR7, excluding terminally differentiated effector memory CD45RA+ cells. The source material was naive CD8+ T cells from PBMCs. The source is a man in his late teens or twenties in good health. Some clones in this sample may be carry-over from other donors' samples. J is TRBJ2-1 and V is TRBV7-9, with D possibly TRBD2 on 6 matching bases. The CDR3 loop reads CASSPRTTGDEQFF. Here the CDR3 DNA reads TGTGCCAGCAGCCCTAGGACTACAGGTGATGAGCAGTTCTTC.